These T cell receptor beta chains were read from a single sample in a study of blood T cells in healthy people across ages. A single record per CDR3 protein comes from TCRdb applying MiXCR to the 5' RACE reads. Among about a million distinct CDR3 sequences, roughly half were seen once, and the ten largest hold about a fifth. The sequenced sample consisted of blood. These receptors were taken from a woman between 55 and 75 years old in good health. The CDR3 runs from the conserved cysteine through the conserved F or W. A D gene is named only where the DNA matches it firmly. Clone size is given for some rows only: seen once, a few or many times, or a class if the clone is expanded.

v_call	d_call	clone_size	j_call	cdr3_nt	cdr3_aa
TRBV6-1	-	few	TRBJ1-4	TGTGCCAGTGGGCGACAGCCTAATGAAAAACTGTTTTTT	CASGRQPNEKLFF
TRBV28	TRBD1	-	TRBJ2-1	TGTGCCACAGTCACAAACAGGGGGCTAAGCAATGAGCAGTTCTTC	CATVTNRGLSNEQFF
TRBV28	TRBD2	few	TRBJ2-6	TGTGCCGCTCGGGGGGTCCCGAGCTCTGGGGCCAACGTCCTGACTTTC	CAARGVPSSGANVLTF
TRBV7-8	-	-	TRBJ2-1	TGTGCCAGCAGCTTAAGGGAACCGTATGGCAATGAGCAGTTCTTC	CASSLREPYGNEQFF
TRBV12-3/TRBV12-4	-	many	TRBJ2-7	TGTGCCAGCAGTCACCGACAGAGATCCTACGAGCAGTACTTC	CASSHRQRSYEQYF
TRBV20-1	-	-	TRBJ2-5	TGCAGTGCTAGAGACTGGACTGCCACTTCGCCAGAGACCCAGTACTTC	CSARDWTATSPETQYF
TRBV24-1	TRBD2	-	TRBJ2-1	TGTGCCACCAGTGATTCTGGGGGACTAGGAAGTCAGAATGAGCAGTTCTTC	CATSDSGGLGSQNEQFF
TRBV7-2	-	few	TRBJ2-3	TGTGCCAGCAGCTTAGTGGATCGGTTAGATACGCAGTATTTT	CASSLVDRLDTQYF
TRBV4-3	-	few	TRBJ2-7	TGCGCCAGCAGCCAAGATTACTTTCGGACAGCCTACGAGCAGTACTTC	CASSQDYFRTAYEQYF
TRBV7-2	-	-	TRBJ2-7	TGTGCCAGCAGCCCGGTATTGGGCTACGAGCAGTACTTC	CASSPVLGYEQYF
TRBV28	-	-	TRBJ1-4	TGTGCCACGGGGTCGGGGGCAGCTAATGAAAAACTGTTTTTT	CATGSGAANEKLFF
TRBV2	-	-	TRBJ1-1	TGTGCCAGCCGGCCGGAAATGAACACTGAAGCTTTCTTT	CASRPEMNTEAFF
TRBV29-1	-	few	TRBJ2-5	TGCAGCGTTGCGGGCGTAAGATCCCAAGAGACCCAGTACTTC	CSVAGVRSQETQYF
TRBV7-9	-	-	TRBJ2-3	TGTGCCAGCAGCCCCGGGACCATCATAGATACGCAGTATTTT	CASSPGTIIDTQYF
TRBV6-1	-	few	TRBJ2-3	TGTGCCAGCAGGCTAGGTGTTGGCACAGATACGCAGTATTTT	CASRLGVGTDTQYF
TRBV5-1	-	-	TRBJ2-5	TGCGCCAGCAGCAGAGGGGATCGGGAGACCCAGTACTTC	CASSRGDRETQYF
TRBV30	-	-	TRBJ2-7	TGTGCCTGGAGCGGGGGAGAAGTAAGCTACGAGCAGTACTTC	CAWSGGEVSYEQYF